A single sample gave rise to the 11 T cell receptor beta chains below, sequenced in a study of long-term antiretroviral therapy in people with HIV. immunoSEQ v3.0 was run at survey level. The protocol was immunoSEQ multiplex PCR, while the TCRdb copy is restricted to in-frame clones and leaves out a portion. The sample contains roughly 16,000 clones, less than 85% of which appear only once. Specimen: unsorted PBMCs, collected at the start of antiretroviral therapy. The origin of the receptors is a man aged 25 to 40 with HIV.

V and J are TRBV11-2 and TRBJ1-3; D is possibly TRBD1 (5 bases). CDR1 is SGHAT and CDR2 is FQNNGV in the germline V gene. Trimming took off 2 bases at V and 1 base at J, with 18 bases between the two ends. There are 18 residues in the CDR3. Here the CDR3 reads CASSLSSQGGSSGNTIYF. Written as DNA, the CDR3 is TGTGCCAGCAGCTTAAGTTCGCAGGGCGGCTCTTCTGGAAACACCATATATTTT.

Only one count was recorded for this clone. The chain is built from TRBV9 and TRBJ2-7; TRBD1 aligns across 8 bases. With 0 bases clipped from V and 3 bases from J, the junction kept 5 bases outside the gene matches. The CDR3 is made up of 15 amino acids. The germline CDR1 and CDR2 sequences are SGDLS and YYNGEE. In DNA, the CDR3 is TGTGCCAGCAGCGTAGGGGACAGGCACAACTACGAGCAGTACTTC. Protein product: CASSVGDRHNYEQYF.

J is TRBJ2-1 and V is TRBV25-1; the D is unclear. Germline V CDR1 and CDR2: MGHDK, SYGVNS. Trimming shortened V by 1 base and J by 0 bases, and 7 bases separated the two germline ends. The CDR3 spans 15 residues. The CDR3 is CASSELASSYNEQFF. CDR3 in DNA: TGTGCCAGCAGTGAATTGGCGAGCTCCTACAATGAGCAGTTCTTC.

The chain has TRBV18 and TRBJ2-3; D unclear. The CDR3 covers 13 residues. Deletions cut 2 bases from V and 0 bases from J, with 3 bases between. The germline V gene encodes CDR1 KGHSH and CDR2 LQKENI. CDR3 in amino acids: CASSPGSTDTQYF. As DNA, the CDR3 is TGTGCCAGCTCACCAGGTAGCACAGATACGCAGTATTTT.

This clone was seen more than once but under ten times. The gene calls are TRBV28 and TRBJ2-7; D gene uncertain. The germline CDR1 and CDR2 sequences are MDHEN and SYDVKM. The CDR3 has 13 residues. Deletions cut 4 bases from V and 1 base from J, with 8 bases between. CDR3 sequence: CASSSRGSYEQYF. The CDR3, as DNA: TGTGCCAGCAGTTCGCGAGGATCCTACGAGCAGTACTTC.

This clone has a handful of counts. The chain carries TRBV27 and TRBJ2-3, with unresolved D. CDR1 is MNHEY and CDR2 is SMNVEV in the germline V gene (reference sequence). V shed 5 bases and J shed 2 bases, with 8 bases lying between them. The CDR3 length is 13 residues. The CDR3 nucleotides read TGTGCCAGCAGTCCTACAGCCACAGATACGCAGTATTTT. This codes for CASSPTATDTQYF.

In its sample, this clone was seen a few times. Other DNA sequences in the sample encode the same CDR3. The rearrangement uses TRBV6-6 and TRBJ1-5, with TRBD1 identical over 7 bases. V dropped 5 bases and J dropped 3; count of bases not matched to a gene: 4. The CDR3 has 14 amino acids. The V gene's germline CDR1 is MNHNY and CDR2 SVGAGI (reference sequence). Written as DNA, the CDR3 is TGTGCCAGCAGTCCTACAGGGGCCAATCAGCCCCAGCATTTT. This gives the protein CASSPTGANQPQHF.

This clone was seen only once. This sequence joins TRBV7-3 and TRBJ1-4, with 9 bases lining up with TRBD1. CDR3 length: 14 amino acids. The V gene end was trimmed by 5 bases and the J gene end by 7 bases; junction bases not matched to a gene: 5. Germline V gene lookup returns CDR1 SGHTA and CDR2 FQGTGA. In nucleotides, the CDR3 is TGTGCCAGCAGCCCCGGACAGGGGATTGAAAAACTGTTTTTT. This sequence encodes CASSPGQGIEKLFF.

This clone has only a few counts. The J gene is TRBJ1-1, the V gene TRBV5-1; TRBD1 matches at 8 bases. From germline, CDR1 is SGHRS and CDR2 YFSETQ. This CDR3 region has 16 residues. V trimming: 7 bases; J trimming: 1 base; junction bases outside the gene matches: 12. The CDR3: CASGEVDREANTEAFF. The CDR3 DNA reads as TGCGCCAGCGGCGAAGTGGACAGGGAGGCGAACACTGAAGCTTTCTTT. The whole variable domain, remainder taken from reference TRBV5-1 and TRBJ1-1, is KAGVTQTPRYLIKTRGQQVTLSCSPISGHRSVSWYQQTPGQGLQFLFEYFSETQRNKGNFPGRFSGRQFSNSRSEMNVSTLELGDSALYLCASGEVDREANTEAFFGQGTRLTVV.

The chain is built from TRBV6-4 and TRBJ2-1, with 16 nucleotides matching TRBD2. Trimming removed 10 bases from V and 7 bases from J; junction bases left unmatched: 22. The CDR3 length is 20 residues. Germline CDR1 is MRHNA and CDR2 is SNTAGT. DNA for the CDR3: TGTGCCACCCGCGCATCTCCACCGGGACTAGCGGGGGGGCCTAGGAATGAGCAGTTCTTC. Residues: CATRASPPGLAGGPRNEQFF.

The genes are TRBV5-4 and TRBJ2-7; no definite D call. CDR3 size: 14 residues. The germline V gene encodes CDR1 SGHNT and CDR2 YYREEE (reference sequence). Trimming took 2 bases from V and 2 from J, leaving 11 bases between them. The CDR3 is CASSLERTAYEQYF. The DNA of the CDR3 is TGTGCCAGCAGCTTAGAGAGGACGGCCTACGAGCAGTACTTC. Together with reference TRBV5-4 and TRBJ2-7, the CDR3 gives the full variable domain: ETGVTQSPTHLIKTRGQQVTLRCSSQSGHNTVSWYQQALGQGPQFIFQYYREEENGRGNFPPRFSGLQFPNYSSELNVNALELDDSALYLCASSLERTAYEQYFGPGTRLTVT.